A single sample is the source of the 9 T cell receptor beta chains below, sequenced in a study of control samples from healthy donors and cancer patients. Produced via immunoSEQ multiplex PCR; TCRdb's table is partial and in-frame only. The table includes 150,000 to 200,000 clones, 80% to 95% detected once. The sequenced sample was blood. The source of these receptors is a woman aged 60-75 years in good health.

This clone was seen just once. The chain uses TRBV7-2 and TRBJ1-1, with a tentative D call TRBD1 (5 bases). The germline V gene encodes CDR1 SGHTA and CDR2 FQGNSA. The V end lost 8 bases, the J end lost 11 bases, and 21 bases lay between the germline ends. CDR3 length equals 13 residues. CDR3 sequence: CASSYRDGRGAFF. DNA of the CDR3: TGTGCCAGCTCCTACCGGGACGGGCGAGGGGCTTTCTTT. The full variable domain, rest sourced from reference TRBV7-2 and TRBJ1-1, is GAGVSQSPSNKVTEKGKDVELRCDPISGHTALYWYRQSLGQGLEFLIYFQGNSAPDKSGLPSDRFSAERTGGSVSTLTIQRTQQEDSAVYLCASSYRDGRGAFFGQGTRLTVV.

CDR3 protein: CASSLAGGRRGQYF. DNA of the CDR3: TGTGCCAGCAGTTTAGCGGGGGGCCGGCGTGGTCAGTATTTT. The J gene is TRBJ2-3, the V gene TRBV27; the match to TRBD2 covers 8 bases. The junction had 10 bases not matched to a gene; V was cut back by 2 bases and J by 12 bases. The CDR3 spans 14 residues. Germline assignment: CDR1 MNHEY and CDR2 SMNVEV (reference sequence).

This rearrangement joins TRBV7-9 to TRBJ1-1, with 10 bases aligning to TRBD1. Germline values: CDR1 SEHNR, CDR2 FQNEAQ (reference sequence). CDR3 length: 18 residues. With 2 bases clipped from V and 4 bases from J, the junction kept 13 bases outside the gene matches. CDR3 DNA sequence: TGTGCCAGCAGCTTAAGGCCCGGGACAGGGGTAAAGGGCACTGAAGCTTTCTTT. Amino acids: CASSLRPGTGVKGTEAFF.

The chain is built from TRBV3-1 (or the pseudogene TRBV3-2) and TRBJ2-1, with 9 nucleotides matching TRBD2. Trimming cost V 0 bases and J 0 bases; bases outside gene matches: 6. Per the germline V gene, CDR1 is LGHDT and CDR2 is YNNKEL (reference sequence). The CDR3 loop spans 18 amino acids. The DNA for the CDR3 is TGTGCCAGCAGCCAAGATCTGCCTAGCGGGAACTCCTACAATGAGCAGTTCTTC. Amino acids: CASSQDLPSGNSYNEQFF.

This clone was found once. The rearrangement uses TRBV29-1 and TRBJ1-5; D may be TRBD1 (5 bases). The CDR3 contains 13 residues. Germline V lookup: CDR1 SQVTM, CDR2 ANQGSEA. Trimming took off 4 bases at V and 0 bases at J, with 7 bases between the two ends. CDR3 nucleotides: TGCAGCGTTGTAGGGGCTAGCAATCAGCCCCAGCATTTT. Residues: CSVVGASNQPQHF.

The chain combines TRBV7-9 with TRBJ1-3, with 10 positions matching TRBD1. Looked up from germline, CDR1 is SEHNR and CDR2 is FQNEAQ (reference sequence). This CDR3 region has 15 residues. V lost 5 bases, J lost 4 bases, and 5 bases stayed unmatched. As DNA, the CDR3 is TGTGCCAGCAGCCGACAGGGGGCTAAAGGAAACACCATATATTTT. This translates into CASSRQGAKGNTIYF.

V gene TRBV9 combines with J gene TRBJ1-2; 8 nucleotides line up with TRBD1. CDR3 size: 16 residues. V trimming: 0 bases; J trimming: 13 bases; junction bases outside the gene matches: 17. Germline CDR1 is SGDLS and CDR2 is YYNGEE. CDR3 nucleotides: TGTGCCAGCAGCGTAGGAGGTCAGGACAGGGACATACCGGGCACCTTC. Amino acid sequence: CASSVGGQDRDIPGTF.

The CDR3 sequence is CASSPPTGAPTEAFF. The DNA of the CDR3 is TGTGCCAGCAGCCCCCCGACAGGGGCCCCCACTGAAGCTTTCTTT. The rearrangement links TRBV7-9 to TRBJ1-1; 8 bases fit TRBD1. The length of the CDR3 is 15 residues. Germline assignment: CDR1 SEHNR and CDR2 FQNEAQ (reference sequence). Losses at the gene ends were 5 bases for V and 4 bases for J; bases not matched to a gene: 9.

The chain employs TRBV5-1 and TRBJ2-5; tentatively, D is TRBD1 (7 bases). The germline V gene encodes CDR1 SGHRS and CDR2 YFSETQ. Trimming removed 3 bases from V and 1 base from J, with 10 bases in between. This CDR3 contains 14 residues. This CDR3 reads CASSWGDSQETQYF. The CDR3 nucleotides are TGCGCCAGCAGCTGGGGGGACAGCCAAGAGACCCAGTACTTC.